This TCR beta chain comes out of a study of fetal regulatory T cell absence and autoimmunity. Study results and caveats: Some top pancreas TCR clones were over 80-fold enriched versus cord blood.

As to this clone: Its matching antigen is unknown.

Assay: immunoSEQ multiplex PCR; the TCRdb copy retains only in-frame clones and omits some. The sample lists 95,000 to 100,000 clones, 72% seen once, with 2% in the top ten. Trimming shortened V by 4 bases and J by 7 bases, and 12 bases separated the two germline ends. The germline gives CDR1 SGHRS, CDR2 YFSETQ. This CDR3 comprises 13 residues. This sequence originates from a male donor with IPEX syndrome. The chain recombines TRBV5-1 with TRBJ1-5, with D possibly matching TRBD1 (6 bases). Sequences were obtained from pancreas tissue. This CDR3 is CASSVEGGQPQHF. The CDR3 DNA is TGCGCCAGCAGCGTGGAGGGGGGACAGCCCCAGCATTTT.